This T cell receptor (beta chain) derives from a study of shared clonotypes between healthy human individuals. Measured with immunoSEQ multiplex PCR; TCRdb has only the in-frame clones, and not every one. The sample has over a million clones; 98% are singletons. The CDR3 totals 17 residues. The chain employs TRBV21-1 and TRBJ2-5; the D segment call TRBD2 is taken from the table without a DNA check. TRBV21-1 is recorded as a pseudogene. This sequence was found in a man aged 25 to 45 in good health. Sequencing was carried out using naive CD4+ T cells sorted from blood. Regarding subset: CD45RA+ positively selected. CDR3 DNA: TGTGCCAGCAGCGGGGGGGGCAGCAGGGCCTTGCAAGAGACCCAGTACTTC. This gives the protein CASSGGGSRALQETQYF.